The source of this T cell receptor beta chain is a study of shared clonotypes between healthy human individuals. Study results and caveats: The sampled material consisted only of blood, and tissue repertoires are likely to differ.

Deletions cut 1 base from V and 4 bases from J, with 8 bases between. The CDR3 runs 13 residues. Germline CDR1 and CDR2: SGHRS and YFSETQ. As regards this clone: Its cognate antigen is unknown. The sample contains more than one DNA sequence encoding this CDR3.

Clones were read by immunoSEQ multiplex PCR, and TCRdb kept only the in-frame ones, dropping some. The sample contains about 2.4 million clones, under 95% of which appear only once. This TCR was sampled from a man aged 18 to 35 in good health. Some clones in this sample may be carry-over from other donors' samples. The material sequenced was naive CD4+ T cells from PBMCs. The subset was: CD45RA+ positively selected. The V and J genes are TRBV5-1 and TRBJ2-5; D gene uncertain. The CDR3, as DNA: TGCGCCAGCAGCTTGTCCGGTTCAGAGACCCAGTACTTC. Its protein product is CASSLSGSETQYF.